The entry below describes one TCR beta chain. Only in-frame clones appear in the TCRdb table, and some are missing; sequencing was by immunoSEQ multiplex PCR. Found here are about 64,000 clones, about 85% of them singletons; the top ten hold 2.5% to 3.5%. This specimen comes from a study of OX40 agonist ivuxolimab in advanced cancers. The CDR3 totals 15 residues. Germline CDR1 LNHDA, CDR2 SQIVND (reference sequence). The ends lost 6 bases at V and 3 bases at J; junction bases unmatched: 7. The sequences come from CD4+ or CD8+ T cells sorted from blood, collected in a trial of the OX40 agonist ivuxolimab. The chain couples TRBV19 to TRBJ1-5, with 8 bases lining up with TRBD1. The TCR sequence derives from an adult with an advanced solid tumor such as melanoma, head and neck, liver or kidney cancer. CDR3 sequence reads: CASSEGQVLNQPQHF. DNA for the CDR3: TGTGCCAGTAGCGAGGGACAGGTCCTCAATCAGCCCCAGCATTTT.